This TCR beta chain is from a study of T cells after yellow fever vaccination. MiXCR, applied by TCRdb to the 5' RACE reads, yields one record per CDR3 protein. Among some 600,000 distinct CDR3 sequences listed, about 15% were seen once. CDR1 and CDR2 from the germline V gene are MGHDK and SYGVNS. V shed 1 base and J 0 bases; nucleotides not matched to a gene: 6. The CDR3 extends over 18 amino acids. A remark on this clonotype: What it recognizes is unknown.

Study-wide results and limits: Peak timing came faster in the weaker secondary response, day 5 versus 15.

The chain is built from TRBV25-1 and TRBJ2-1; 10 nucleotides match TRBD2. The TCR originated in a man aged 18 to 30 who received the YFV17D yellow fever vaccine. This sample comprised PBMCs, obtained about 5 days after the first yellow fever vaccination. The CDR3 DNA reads TGTGCCAGCAGTGAATGGGCTAGCGGGGGCCTCTCCTACAATGAGCAGTTCTTC. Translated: CASSEWASGGLSYNEQFF.